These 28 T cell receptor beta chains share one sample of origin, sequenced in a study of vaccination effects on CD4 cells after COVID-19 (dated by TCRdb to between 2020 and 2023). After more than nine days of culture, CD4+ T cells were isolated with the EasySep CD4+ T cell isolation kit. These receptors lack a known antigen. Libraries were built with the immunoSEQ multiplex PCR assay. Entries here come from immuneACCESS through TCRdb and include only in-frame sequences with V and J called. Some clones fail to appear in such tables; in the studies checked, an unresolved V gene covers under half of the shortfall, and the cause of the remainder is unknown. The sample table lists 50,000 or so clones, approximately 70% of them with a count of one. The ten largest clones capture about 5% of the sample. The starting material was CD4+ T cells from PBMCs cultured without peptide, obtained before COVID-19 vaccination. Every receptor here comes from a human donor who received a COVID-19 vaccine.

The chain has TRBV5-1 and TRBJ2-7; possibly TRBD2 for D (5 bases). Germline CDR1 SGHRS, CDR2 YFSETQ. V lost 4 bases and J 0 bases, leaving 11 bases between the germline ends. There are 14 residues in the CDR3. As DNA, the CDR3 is TGCGCCAGCAGCCCTGGACGGGACTCCTACGAGCAGTACTTC. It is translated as CASSPGRDSYEQYF.

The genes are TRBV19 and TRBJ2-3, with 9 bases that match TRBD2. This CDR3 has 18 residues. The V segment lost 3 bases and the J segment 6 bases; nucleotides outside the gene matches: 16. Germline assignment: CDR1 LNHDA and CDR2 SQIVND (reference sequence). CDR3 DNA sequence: TGTGCCAGTAGTATGTCCCCGCTTAAGCGGGAGGTTGGGGATACGCAGTATTTT. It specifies CASSMSPLKREVGDTQYF.

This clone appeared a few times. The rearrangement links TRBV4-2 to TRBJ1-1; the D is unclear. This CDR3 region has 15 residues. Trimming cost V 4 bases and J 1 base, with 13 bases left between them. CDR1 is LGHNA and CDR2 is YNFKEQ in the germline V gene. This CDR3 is CASSPEVPRNTEAFF. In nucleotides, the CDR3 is TGTGCCAGCAGCCCAGAGGTCCCCCGGAACACTGAAGCTTTCTTT.

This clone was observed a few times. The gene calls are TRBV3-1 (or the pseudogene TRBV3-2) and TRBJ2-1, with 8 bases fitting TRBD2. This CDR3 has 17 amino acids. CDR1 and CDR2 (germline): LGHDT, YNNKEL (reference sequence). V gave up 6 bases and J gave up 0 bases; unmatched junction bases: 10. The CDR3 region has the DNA TGTGCCAGCAGGTCTAAGCGGGGGCCGAGCTCCTACAATGAGCAGTTCTTC. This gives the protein CASRSKRGPSSYNEQFF.

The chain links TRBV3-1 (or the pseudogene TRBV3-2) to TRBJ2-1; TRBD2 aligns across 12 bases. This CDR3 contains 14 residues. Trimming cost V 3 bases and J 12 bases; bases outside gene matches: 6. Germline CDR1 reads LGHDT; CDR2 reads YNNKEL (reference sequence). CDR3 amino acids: CASSHKPGLAGQFF. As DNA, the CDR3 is TGTGCCAGCAGCCACAAACCGGGACTAGCGGGGCAGTTCTTC.

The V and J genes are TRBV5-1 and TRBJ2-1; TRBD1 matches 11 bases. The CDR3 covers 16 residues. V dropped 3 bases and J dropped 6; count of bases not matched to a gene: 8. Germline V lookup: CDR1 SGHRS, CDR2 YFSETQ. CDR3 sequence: CASSWGGTGGGNEQFF. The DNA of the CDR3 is TGCGCCAGCAGCTGGGGCGGGACAGGGGGTGGCAATGAGCAGTTCTTC. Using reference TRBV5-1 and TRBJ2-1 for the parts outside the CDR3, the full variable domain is KAGVTQTPRYLIKTRGQQVTLSCSPISGHRSVSWYQQTPGQGLQFLFEYFSETQRNKGNFPGRFSGRQFSNSRSEMNVSTLELGDSALYLCASSWGGTGGGNEQFFGPGTRLTVL.

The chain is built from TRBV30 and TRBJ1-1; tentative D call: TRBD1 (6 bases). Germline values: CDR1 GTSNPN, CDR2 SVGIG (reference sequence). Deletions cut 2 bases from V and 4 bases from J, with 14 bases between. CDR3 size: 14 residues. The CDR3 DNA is TGTGCCTGGAGTCCCACCCAGGGGACCACTGAAGCTTTCTTT. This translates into CAWSPTQGTTEAFF. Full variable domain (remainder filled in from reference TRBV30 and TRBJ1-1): SQTIHQWPATLVQPVGSPLSLECTVEGTSNPNLYWYRQAAGRGLQLLFYSVGIGQISSEVPQNLSASRPQDRQFILSSKKLLLSDSGFYLCAWSPTQGTTEAFFGQGTRLTVV.

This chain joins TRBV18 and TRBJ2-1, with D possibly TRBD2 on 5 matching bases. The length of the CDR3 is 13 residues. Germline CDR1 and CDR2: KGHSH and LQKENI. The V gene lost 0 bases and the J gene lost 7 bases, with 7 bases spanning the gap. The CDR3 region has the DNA TGTGCCAGCTCACCACCTTCGGGGAATGAGCAGTTCTTC. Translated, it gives CASSPPSGNEQFF.

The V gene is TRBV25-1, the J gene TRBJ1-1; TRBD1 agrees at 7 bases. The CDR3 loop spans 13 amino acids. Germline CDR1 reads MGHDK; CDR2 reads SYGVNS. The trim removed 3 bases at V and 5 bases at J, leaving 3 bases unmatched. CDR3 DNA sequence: TGTGCCAGCAGTGACAGGGGGGAGACTGAAGCTTTCTTT. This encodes CASSDRGETEAFF.

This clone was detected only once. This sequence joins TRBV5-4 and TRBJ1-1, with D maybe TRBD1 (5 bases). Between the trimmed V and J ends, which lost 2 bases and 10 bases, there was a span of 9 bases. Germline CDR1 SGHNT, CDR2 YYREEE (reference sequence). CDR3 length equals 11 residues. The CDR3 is CASSLEGPAFF. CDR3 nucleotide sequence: TGTGCCAGCAGCTTAGAGGGGCCAGCTTTCTTT.

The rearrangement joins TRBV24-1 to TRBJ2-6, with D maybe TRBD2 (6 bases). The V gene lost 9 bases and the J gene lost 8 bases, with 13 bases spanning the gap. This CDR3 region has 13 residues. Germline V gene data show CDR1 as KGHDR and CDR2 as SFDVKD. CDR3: CATGEEGSNVLTF. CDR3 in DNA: TGTGCCACCGGAGAGGAGGGTTCCAACGTCCTGACTTTC.

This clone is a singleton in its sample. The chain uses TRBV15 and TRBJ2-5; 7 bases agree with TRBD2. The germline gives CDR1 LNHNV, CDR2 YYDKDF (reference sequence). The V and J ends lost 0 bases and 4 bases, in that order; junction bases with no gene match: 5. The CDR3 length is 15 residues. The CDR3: CATSRDLGGGETQYF. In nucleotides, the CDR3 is TGTGCCACCAGCAGAGATCTGGGCGGGGGAGAGACCCAGTACTTC.

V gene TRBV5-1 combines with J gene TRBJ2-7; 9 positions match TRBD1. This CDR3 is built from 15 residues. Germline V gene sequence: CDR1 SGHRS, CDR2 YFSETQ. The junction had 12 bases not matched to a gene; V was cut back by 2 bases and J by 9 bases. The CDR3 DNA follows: TGCGCCAGCAGCTTAGGGACAGGGACTCTAGAGAGGCAGTACTTC. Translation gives CASSLGTGTLERQYF.

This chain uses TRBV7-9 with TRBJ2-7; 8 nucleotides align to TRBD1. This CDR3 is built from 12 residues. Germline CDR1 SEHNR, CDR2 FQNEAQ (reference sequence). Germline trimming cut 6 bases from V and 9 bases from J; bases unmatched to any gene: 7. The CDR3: CASRLTGEAQYF. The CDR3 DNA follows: TGTGCCAGCAGACTGACAGGGGAGGCGCAGTACTTC.

The CDR3 DNA sequence: TGTGCCAGCTCACCACCGACGGGGGGGGCCAGAGAGACCCAGTACTTC. It codes for CASSPPTGGARETQYF. The chain combines TRBV18 with TRBJ2-5, with TRBD2 matching over 8 bases. With V trimmed by 0 bases and J by 4 bases, 7 bases remained unmatched. CDR3 length: 16 residues. Germline lookup yields CDR1 KGHSH and CDR2 LQKENI. The full variable domain, with the rest looked up from reference TRBV18 and TRBJ2-5, is NAGVMQNPRHLVRRRGQEARLRCSPMKGHSHVYWYRQLPEEGLKFMVYLQKENIIDESGMPKERFSAEFPKEGPSILRIQQVVRGDSAAYFCASSPPTGGARETQYFGPGTRLLVL.

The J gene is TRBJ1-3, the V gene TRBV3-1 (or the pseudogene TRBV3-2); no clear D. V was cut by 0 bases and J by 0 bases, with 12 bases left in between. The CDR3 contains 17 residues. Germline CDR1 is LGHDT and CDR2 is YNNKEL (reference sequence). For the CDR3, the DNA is TGTGCCAGCAGCCAAGATGGGTTCACATACTCTGGAAACACCATATATTTT. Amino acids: CASSQDGFTYSGNTIYF.

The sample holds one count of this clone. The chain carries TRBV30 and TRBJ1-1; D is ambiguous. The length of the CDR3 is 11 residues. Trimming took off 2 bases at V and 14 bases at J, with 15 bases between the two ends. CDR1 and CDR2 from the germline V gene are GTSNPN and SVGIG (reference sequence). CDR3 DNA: TGTGCCTGGAGTCTCTCTCCACCCAAATTCTTT. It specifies CAWSLSPPKFF.

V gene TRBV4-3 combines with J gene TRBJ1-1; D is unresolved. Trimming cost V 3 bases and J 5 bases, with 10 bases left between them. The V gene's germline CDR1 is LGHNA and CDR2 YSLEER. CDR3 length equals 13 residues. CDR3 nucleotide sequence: TGCGCCAGCAGCCAGGTAGGGAAGACTGAAGCTTTCTTT. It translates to CASSQVGKTEAFF.

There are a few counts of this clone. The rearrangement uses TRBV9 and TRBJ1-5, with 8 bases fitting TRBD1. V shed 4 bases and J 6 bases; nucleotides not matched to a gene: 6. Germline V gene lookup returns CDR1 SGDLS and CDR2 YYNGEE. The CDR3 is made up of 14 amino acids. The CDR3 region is CASSPDRGGQPQHF. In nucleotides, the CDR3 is TGTGCCAGCAGCCCCGACAGGGGAGGTCAGCCCCAGCATTTT.

The CDR3 spells CASSYSTERNEQFF. CDR3 DNA sequence: TGTGCCAGCAGTTACTCGACCGAGAGGAATGAGCAGTTCTTC. The rearrangement joins TRBV6-5 to TRBJ2-1; unclear D gene. The V and J ends lost 0 bases and 7 bases respectively, with 10 bases between them. CDR1 is MNHEY and CDR2 is SVGAGI in the germline V gene. The CDR3 loop spans 14 amino acids.

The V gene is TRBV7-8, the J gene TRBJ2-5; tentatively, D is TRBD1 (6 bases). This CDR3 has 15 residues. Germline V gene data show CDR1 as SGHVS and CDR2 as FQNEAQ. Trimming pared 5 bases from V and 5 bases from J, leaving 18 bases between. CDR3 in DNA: TGTGCCAGCAGCCTCTCAGGGGTGGGTCAGGAGACCCAGTACTTC. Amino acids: CASSLSGVGQETQYF.

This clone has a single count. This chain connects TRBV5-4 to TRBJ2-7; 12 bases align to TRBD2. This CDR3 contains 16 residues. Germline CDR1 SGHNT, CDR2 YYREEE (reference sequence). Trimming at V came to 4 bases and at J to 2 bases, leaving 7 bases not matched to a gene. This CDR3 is CASSTGGLAGTYEQYF. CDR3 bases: TGTGCCAGCAGCACGGGAGGACTAGCGGGGACCTACGAGCAGTACTTC. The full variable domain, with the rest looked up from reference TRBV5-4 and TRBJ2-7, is ETGVTQSPTHLIKTRGQQVTLRCSSQSGHNTVSWYQQALGQGPQFIFQYYREEENGRGNFPPRFSGLQFPNYSSELNVNALELDDSALYLCASSTGGLAGTYEQYFGPGTRLTVT.

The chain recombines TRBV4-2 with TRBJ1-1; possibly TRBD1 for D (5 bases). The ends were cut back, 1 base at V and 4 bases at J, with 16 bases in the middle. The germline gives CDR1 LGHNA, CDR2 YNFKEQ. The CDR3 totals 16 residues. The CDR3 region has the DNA TGTGCCAGCAGCCAAGTGTCGGGGGGAGGGCTCACTGAAGCTTTCTTT. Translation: CASSQVSGGGLTEAFF.

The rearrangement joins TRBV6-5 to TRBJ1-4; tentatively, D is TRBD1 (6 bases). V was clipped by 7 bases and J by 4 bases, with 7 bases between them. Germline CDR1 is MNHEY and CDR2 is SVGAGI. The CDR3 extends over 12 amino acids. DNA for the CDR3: TGTGCCAGCAAACAGGGTAATGAAAAACTGTTTTTT. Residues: CASKQGNEKLFF.

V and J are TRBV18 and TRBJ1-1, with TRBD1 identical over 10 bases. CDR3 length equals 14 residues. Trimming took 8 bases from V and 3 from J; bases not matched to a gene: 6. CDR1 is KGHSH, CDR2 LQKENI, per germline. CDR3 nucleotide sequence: TGTGCCAGCCGCCGAGGGACAGGGGACACTGAAGCTTTCTTT. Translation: CASRRGTGDTEAFF.

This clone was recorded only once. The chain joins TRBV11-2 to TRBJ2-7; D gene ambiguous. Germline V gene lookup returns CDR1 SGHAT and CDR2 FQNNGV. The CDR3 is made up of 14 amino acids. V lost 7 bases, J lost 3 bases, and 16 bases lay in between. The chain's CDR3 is CASNPRTFDYEQYF. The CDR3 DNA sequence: TGTGCCAGCAACCCACGAACTTTCGACTACGAGCAGTACTTC.

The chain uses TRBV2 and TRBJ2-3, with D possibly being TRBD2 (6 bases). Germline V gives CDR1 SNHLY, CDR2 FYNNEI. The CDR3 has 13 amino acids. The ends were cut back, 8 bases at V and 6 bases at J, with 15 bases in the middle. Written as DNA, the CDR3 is TGTGCCAGCCTCCGGGACTCACCTGATACGCAGTATTTT. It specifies CASLRDSPDTQYF.

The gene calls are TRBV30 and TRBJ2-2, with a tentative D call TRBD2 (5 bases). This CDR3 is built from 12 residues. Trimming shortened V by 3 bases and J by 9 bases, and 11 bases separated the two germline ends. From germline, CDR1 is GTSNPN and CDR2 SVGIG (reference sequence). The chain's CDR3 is CAWSSGRRELFF. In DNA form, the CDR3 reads TGTGCCTGGAGCAGCGGTAGGAGGGAGCTGTTTTTT. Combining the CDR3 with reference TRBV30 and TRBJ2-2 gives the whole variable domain SQTIHQWPATLVQPVGSPLSLECTVEGTSNPNLYWYRQAAGRGLQLLFYSVGIGQISSEVPQNLSASRPQDRQFILSSKKLLLSDSGFYLCAWSSGRRELFFGEGSRLTVL.